Listed here are 2 T cell receptor beta chains from one sample, sequenced in a study of blood T cell repertoires in COVID-19. TCRdb's table, derived via immunoSEQ multiplex PCR, lists solely in-frame clones and lacks some. The sample has about 190,000 clones, roughly 85% seen once. Sequencing was done on a sample of peripheral blood. These receptors all come from a young woman with acute or convalescent COVID-19.

J is TRBJ2-3 and V is TRBV10-3; 11 bases agree with TRBD2. V shed 4 bases and J 2 bases; nucleotides not matched to a gene: 2. Germline assignment: CDR1 ENHRY and CDR2 SYGVKD. There are 15 residues in the CDR3. CDR3 DNA sequence: TGTGCCATCAGTGCTAGCGGGGGGATCACAGATACGCAGTATTTT. Protein sequence: CAISASGGITDTQYF.

The rearrangement joins TRBV6-2 or TRBV6-3 to TRBJ2-1; 10 bases align to TRBD1. Germline V gene sequence: CDR1 MNHEY, CDR2 SVGEGT. This CDR3 contains 17 residues. With 2 bases clipped from V and 4 bases from J, the junction kept 8 bases outside the gene matches. The CDR3 region has the DNA TGTGCCAGCAGTTACAGACAGGGGGCTAGAGGGTACAATGAGCAGTTCTTC. Protein sequence: CASSYRQGARGYNEQFF.